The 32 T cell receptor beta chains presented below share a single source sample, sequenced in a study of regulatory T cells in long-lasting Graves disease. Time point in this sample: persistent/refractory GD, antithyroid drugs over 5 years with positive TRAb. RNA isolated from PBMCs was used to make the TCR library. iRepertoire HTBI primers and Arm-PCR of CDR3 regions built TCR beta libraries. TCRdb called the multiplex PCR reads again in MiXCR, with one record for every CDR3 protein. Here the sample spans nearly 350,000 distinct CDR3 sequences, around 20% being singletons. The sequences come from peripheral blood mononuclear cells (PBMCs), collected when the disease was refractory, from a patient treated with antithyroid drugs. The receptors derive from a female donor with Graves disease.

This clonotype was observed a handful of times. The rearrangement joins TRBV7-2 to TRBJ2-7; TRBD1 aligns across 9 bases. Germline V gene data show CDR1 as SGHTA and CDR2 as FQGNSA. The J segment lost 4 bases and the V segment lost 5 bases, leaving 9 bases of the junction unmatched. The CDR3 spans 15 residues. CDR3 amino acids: CASSLQTGGQYEQYF. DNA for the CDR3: TGTGCCAGCAGCCTACAGACAGGGGGACAGTACGAGCAGTACTTC.

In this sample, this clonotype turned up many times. CDR3 sequence reads: CASSPRGLQPQHF. The DNA of the CDR3 is TGTGCCAGCAGCCCCAGGGGGCTTCAGCCCCAGCATTTT. The rearrangement joins TRBV6-2 or TRBV6-3 to TRBJ1-5; 8 bases are a match to TRBD1. Germline CDR1 reads MNHEY; CDR2 reads SVGEGT. J gave up 6 bases and V 6 bases, and 4 bases lay outside the gene matches. The CDR3 length is 13 residues.

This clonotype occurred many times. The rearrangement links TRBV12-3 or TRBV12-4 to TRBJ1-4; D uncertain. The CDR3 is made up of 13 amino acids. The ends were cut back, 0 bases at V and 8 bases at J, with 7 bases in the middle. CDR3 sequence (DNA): TGTGCCAGCAGTTTAGCCAGGAGAGAAAAACTGTTTTTT. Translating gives CASSLARREKLFF.

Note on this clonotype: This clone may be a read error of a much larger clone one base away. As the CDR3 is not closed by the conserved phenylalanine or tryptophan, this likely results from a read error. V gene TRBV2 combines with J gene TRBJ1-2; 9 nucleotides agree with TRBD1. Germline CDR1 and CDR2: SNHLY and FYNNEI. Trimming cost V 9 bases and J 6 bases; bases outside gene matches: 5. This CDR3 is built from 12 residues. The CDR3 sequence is CASPGQGNGYTS. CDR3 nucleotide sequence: TGTGCCAGTCCGGGACAGGGAAATGGCTACACCTCC.

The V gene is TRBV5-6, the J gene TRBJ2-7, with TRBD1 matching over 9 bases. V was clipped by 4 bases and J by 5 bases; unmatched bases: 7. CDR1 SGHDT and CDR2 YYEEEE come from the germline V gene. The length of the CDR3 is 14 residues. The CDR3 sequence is CASSIRDRDDEQYF. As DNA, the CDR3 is TGTGCCAGCAGCATCCGGGACAGGGACGACGAGCAGTACTTC. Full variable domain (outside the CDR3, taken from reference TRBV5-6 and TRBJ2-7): DAGVTQSPTHLIKTRGQQVTLRCSPKSGHDTVSWYQQALGQGPQFIFQYYEEEERQRGNFPDRFSGHQFPNYSSELNVNALLLGDSALYLCASSIRDRDDEQYFGPGTRLTVT.

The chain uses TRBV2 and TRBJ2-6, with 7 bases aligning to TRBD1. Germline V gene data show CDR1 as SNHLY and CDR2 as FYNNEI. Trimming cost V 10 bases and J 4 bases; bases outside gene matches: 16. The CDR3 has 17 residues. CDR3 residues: CATAGVVRGPGANVLTF. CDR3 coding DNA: TGTGCCACAGCAGGGGTAGTAAGGGGGCCAGGGGCCAACGTCCTGACTTTC.

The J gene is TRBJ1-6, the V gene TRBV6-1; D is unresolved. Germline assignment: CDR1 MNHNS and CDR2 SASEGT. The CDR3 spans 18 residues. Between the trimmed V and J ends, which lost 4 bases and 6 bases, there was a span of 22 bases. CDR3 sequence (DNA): TGTGCCAGCAGTGTACCAACTCGGACGGCTCGATTTAATTCACCCCTCCACTTT. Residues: CASSVPTRTARFNSPLHF.

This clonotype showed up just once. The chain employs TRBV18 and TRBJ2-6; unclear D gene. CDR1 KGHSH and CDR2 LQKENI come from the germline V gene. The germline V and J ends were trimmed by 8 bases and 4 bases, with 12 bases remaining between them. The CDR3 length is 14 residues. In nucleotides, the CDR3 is TGTGCCAGCCCCCCAGGAGTCGGGGCCAACGTCCTGACTTTC. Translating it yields CASPPGVGANVLTF.

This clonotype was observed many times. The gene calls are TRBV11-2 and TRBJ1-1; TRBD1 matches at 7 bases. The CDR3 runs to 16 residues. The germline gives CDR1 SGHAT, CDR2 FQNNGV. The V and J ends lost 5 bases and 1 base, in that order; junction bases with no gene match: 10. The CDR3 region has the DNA TGTGCCAGCAGCCGAGGGGGAGGGGGCTCGAACACTGAAGCTTTCTTT. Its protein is CASSRGGGGSNTEAFF.

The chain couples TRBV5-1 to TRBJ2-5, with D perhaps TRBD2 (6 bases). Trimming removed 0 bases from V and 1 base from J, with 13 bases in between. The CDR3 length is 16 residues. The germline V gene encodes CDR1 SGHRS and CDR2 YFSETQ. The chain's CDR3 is CASSLGGPGGQETQYF. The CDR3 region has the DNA TGCGCCAGCAGCTTGGGAGGACCCGGGGGCCAAGAGACCCAGTACTTC.

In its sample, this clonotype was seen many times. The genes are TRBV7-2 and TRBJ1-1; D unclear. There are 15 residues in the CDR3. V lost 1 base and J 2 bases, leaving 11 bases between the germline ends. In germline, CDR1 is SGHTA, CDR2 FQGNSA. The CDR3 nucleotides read TGTGCCAGCAGCTTAGGTAGCAGACCTAACACTGAAGCTTTCTTT. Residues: CASSLGSRPNTEAFF.

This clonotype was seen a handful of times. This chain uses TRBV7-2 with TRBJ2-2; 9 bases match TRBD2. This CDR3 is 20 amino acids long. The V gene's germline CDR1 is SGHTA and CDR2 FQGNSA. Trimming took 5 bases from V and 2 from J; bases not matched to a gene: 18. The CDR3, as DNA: TGTGCCAGCAGCCTACGGGGAGTTAGCGGGGGTTCTTTAAACACCGGGGAGCTGTTTTTT. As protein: CASSLRGVSGGSLNTGELFF.

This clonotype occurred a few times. In DNA, the CDR3 is TGCGCCAGCAGCCAAGTGAGAGTTGGCTATAATTCACCCCTCCACTTT. Its translation: CASSQVRVGYNSPLHF. The J gene is TRBJ1-6, the V gene TRBV4-3, with no clear D. Germline CDR1 is LGHNA and CDR2 is YSLEER. The V end lost 1 base, the J end lost 3 bases, and 10 bases lay between the germline ends. This CDR3 is built from 16 residues.

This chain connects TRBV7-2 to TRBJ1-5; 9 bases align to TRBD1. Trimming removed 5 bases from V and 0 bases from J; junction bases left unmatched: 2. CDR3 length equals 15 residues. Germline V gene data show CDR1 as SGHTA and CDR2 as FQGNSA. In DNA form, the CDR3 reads TGTGCCAGCAGCCGGGACAGGGTTAGCAATCAGCCCCAGCATTTT. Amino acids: CASSRDRVSNQPQHF. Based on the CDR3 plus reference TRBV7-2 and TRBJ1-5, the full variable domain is GAGVSQSPSNKVTEKGKDVELRCDPISGHTALYWYRQSLGQGLEFLIYFQGNSAPDKSGLPSDRFSAERTGGSVSTLTIQRTQQEDSAVYLCASSRDRVSNQPQHFGDGTRLSIL.

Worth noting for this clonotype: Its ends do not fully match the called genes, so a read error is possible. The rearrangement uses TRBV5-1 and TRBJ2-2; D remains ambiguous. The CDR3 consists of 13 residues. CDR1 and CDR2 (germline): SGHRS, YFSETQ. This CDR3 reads CASAVTNTGELFF. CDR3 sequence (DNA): TGTGCCAGCGCTGTTACGAACACCGGGGAGCTGTTTTTT.

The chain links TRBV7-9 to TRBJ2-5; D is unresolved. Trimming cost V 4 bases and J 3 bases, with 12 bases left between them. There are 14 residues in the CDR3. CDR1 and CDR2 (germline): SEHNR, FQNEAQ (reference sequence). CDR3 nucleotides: TGTGCCAGCAGCTCACGGACGTCCAAAGAGACCCAGTACTTC. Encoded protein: CASSSRTSKETQYF.

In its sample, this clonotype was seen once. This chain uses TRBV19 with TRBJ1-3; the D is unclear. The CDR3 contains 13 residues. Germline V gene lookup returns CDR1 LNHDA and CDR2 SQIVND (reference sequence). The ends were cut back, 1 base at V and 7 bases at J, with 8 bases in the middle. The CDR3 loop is CASSIGARNTIYF. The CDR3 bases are TGTGCCAGTAGTATAGGGGCGCGGAACACCATATATTTT.

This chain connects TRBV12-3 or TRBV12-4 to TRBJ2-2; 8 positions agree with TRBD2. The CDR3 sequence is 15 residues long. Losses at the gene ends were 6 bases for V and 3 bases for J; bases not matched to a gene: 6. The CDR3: CASRRLASDTGELFF. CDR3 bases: TGTGCCAGCAGGCGACTAGCGTCGGACACCGGGGAGCTGTTTTTT.

The DNA of the CDR3 is TGTGCCAGCAGGATCCACAGGGGGTGGGGACTAGCGGGAAGTAATGAGCAGTTCTTC. This gives the protein CASRIHRGWGLAGSNEQFF. J is TRBJ2-1 and V is TRBV28; 13 nucleotides line up with TRBD2. The CDR3 totals 19 residues. Unmatched junction bases numbered 18, after V lost 6 bases and J lost 7 bases. From germline, CDR1 is MDHEN and CDR2 SYDVKM.

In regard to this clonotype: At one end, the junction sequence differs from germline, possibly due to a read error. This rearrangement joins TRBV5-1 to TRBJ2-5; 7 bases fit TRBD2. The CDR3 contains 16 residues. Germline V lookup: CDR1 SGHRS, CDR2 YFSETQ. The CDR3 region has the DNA TGCGCCAGCAGCTTGGGACTAGCCCCGAGGCAAGTGACCCAGTACTTC. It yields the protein CASSLGLAPRQVTQYF.

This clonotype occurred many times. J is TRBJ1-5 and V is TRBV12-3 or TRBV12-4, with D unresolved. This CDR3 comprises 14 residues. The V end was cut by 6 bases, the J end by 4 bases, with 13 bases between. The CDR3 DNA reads TGTGCCAGCAGCCTATCCCGGAGTAATCAGCCCCAGCATTTT. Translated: CASSLSRSNQPQHF.

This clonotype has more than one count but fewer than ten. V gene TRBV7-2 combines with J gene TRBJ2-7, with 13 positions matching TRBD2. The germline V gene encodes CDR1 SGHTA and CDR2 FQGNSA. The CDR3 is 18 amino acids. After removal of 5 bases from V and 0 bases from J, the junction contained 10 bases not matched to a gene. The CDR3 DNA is TGTGCCAGCAGCCCTACTAGCGGGGGGGCCTTAGGCTCCTACGAGCAGTACTTC. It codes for CASSPTSGGALGSYEQYF. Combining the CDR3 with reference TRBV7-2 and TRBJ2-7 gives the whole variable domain GAGVSQSPSNKVTEKGKDVELRCDPISGHTALYWYRQSLGQGLEFLIYFQGNSAPDKSGLPSDRFSAERTGGSVSTLTIQRTQQEDSAVYLCASSPTSGGALGSYEQYFGPGTRLTVT.

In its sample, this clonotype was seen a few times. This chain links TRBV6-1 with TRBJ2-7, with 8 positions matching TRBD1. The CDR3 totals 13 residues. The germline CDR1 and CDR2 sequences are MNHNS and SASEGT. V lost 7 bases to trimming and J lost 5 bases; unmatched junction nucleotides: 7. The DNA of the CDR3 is TGTGCCAGCACGAGCAGGGGGCACCACGAGCAGTACTTC. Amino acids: CASTSRGHHEQYF.

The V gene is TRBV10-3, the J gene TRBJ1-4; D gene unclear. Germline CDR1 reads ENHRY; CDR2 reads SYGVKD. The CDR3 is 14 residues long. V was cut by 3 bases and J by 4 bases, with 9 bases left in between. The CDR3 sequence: CAISEFEGNEKLFF. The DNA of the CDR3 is TGTGCCATCAGTGAATTTGAGGGTAATGAAAAACTGTTTTTT.

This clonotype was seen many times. The CDR3 sequence: CASSQGTSGSTETQYF. The DNA for the CDR3 is TGTGCCAGCAGCCAAGGGACTAGCGGGAGCACGGAGACCCAGTACTTC. This chain connects TRBV3-1 to TRBJ2-5; 13 bases map to TRBD2. This CDR3 contains 16 residues. Per the germline V gene, CDR1 is LGHDT and CDR2 is YNNKEL (reference sequence). After removal of 1 base from V and 5 bases from J, the junction contained 4 bases not matched to a gene.

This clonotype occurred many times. CDR3 nucleotide sequence: TGTGCCAGCAGTTCCCAGGGGTATCAGAACACTGAAGCTTTCTTT. This encodes CASSSQGYQNTEAFF. V gene TRBV12-3 or TRBV12-4 combines with J gene TRBJ1-1; tentative D call: TRBD1 (6 bases). The V and J ends lost 4 bases and 1 base respectively, with 13 bases between them. The CDR3 runs 15 residues.

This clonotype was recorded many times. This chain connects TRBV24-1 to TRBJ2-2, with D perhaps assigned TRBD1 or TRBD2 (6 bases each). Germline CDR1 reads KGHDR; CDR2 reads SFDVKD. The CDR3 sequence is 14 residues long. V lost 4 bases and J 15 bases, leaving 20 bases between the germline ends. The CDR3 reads CATSETTGSGLMFF. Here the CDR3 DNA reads TGTGCCACCAGTGAAACCACAGGGAGCGGGCTGATGTTTTTT.

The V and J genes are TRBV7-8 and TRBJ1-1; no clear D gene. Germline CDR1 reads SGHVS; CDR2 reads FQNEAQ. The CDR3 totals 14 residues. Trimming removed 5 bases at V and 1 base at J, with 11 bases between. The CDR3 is CASSPDWGNTEAFF. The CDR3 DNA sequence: TGTGCCAGCAGCCCAGACTGGGGGAACACTGAAGCTTTCTTT.

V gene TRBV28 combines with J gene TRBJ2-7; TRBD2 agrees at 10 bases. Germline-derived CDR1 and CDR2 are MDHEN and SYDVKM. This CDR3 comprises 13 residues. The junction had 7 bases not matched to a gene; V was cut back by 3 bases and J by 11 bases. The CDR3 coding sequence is TGTGCCAGCAGTTTTAGGCTAGCGGGAGAGGAGTACTTC. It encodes CASSFRLAGEEYF.

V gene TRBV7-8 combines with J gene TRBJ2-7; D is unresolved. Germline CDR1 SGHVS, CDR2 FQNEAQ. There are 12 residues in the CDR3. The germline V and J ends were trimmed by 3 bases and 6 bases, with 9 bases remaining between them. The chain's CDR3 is CASSLTPREQYF. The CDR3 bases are TGTGCCAGCAGCTTGACTCCTCGCGAGCAGTACTTC.

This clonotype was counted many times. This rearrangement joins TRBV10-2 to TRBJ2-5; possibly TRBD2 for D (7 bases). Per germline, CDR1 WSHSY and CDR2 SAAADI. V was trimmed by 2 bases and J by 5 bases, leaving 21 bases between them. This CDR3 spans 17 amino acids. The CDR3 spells CASSERQGGTSRETQYF. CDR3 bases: TGCGCCAGCAGTGAGCGGCAGGGAGGGACAAGCAGGGAGACCCAGTACTTC.

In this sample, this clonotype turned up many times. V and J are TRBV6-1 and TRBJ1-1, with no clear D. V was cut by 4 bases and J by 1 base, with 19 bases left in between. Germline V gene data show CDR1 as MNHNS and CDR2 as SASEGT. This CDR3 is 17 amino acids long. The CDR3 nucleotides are TGTGCCAGCAGTGGGGTAGACACGTTGGCCGCGAACACTGAAGCTTTCTTT. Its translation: CASSGVDTLAANTEAFF.